This T cell receptor beta chain was sequenced during a study of T cells expressing NK-cell markers. Overall study findings and caveats: As a fraction of CD8+ T cells, dominant NKG2C+ clonotypes reached about 1.0-8% in six donors.

The CDR3 totals 12 residues. The germline V gene encodes CDR1 MNHNY and CDR2 SVGAGI (reference sequence). With respect to this clonotype: Its antigen is not identified.

Synthesis of TCR beta cDNA relied on 5'RACE template switching carrying UMIs. Each CDR3 protein gets one entry in TCRdb, which reprocessed the 5' RACE reads and gives no DNA. The sample features approximately 460,000 distinct CDR3 sequences, with approximately 7% in its top ten. The rearrangement uses TRBV6-6 and TRBJ1-2. This sequence was found in a woman between 18 and 70 years old in good health. The sequenced sample consisted of blood T cells: a sorted CD56 or NKG2C T cell subset, CD4+ or CD8+ T cells, or bulk PBMC T cells (not recorded which). The CDR3 here is CASSAMASGYTF.